Presented here are 29 T cell receptor beta chains from one specimen sequenced in a study of shared clonotypes between healthy human individuals. Sequenced by immunoSEQ multiplex PCR; TCRdb stores in-frame clones only, minus some. Here the sample spans roughly 490,000 clones, around 80% being singletons. The sequenced material came from PBMCs. The receptor set was obtained from a woman in her thirties or forties in good health. Some clones in this sample may be carry-over from other donors' samples.

The chain links TRBV11-1 to TRBJ2-3; D perhaps matches TRBD2 (6 bases). The germline V gene encodes CDR1 SGHAT and CDR2 FQDESV (reference sequence). The CDR3 is made up of 14 amino acids. V lost 4 bases, J lost 3 bases, and 11 bases lay in between. The CDR3 protein is CASSSGGTTDTQYF. CDR3 DNA: TGTGCCAGCAGCTCGGGCGGGACGACAGATACGCAGTATTTT.

V usage is TRBV18 and J usage is TRBJ2-7; TRBD1 matches at 7 bases. Germline lookup yields CDR1 KGHSH and CDR2 LQKENI. The ends lost 6 bases at V and 4 bases at J; junction bases unmatched: 12. The CDR3 spans 15 residues. CDR3 sequence (DNA): TGTGCCAGCTCCCGTGGGGGACAGATCGAGTACGAGCAGTACTTC. Its protein is CASSRGGQIEYEQYF.

The chain combines TRBV7-9 with TRBJ2-1; D not resolved. Germline CDR1 reads SEHNR; CDR2 reads FQNEAQ (reference sequence). This CDR3 region has 17 residues. V was cut by 0 bases and J by 0 bases, with 12 bases left in between. CDR3 region: CASSLAWVARSYNEQFF. As DNA, the CDR3 is TGTGCCAGCAGCTTAGCTTGGGTCGCCCGCTCCTACAATGAGCAGTTCTTC.

The V call is TRBV7-6, the J call TRBJ2-5, with a weak D call TRBD1 (5 bases). V was trimmed by 3 bases and J by 5 bases, leaving 10 bases between them. Looked up from germline, CDR1 is SGHVS and CDR2 is FNYEAQ. The CDR3 loop spans 13 amino acids. The DNA for the CDR3 is TGTGCCAGCAGCTTTGGACATAGGGAGACCCAGTACTTC. Protein product: CASSFGHRETQYF.

In its sample, this clone was seen once. The chain joins TRBV10-3 to TRBJ1-1, with D possibly TRBD1 on 5 matching bases. This CDR3 contains 13 residues. Trimming took 2 bases from V and 3 from J, leaving 7 bases between them. Germline CDR1 ENHRY, CDR2 SYGVKD. DNA for the CDR3: TGTGCCATCAGTGAGGAAGGGGACACTGAAGCTTTCTTT. Its translation: CAISEEGDTEAFF.

The CDR3, as DNA: TGTGCCTGGAGTGTTTTTCTGGGTTGGGACACTGAAGCTTTCTTT. Amino acids: CAWSVFLGWDTEAFF. V is TRBV30 and J is TRBJ1-1; D not resolved. Per the germline V gene, CDR1 is GTSNPN and CDR2 is SVGIG (reference sequence). This CDR3 has 15 amino acids. V shed 0 bases and J shed 3 bases, with 14 bases lying between them.

This chain uses TRBV28 with TRBJ2-1, with D possibly TRBD2 on 6 matching bases. This CDR3 comprises 12 residues. In germline, CDR1 is MDHEN, CDR2 SYDVKM. The V and J ends lost 4 bases and 10 bases respectively, with 11 bases between them. CDR3 coding DNA: TGTGCCAGCAGTTCCACTGGACTAGAGCAGTTCTTC. Amino acids: CASSSTGLEQFF.

V gene TRBV19 combines with J gene TRBJ2-3, with D perhaps TRBD2 (6 bases). The length of the CDR3 is 15 residues. Germline loops: CDR1 LNHDA, CDR2 SQIVND (reference sequence). Trimming left V 4 bases short and J 0 bases short, with 11 bases between. CDR3 nucleotides: TGTGCCAGTAGTAATGGACTACCCAGCACAGATACGCAGTATTTT. This encodes CASSNGLPSTDTQYF.

This clone came up once. The chain has TRBV30 and TRBJ1-2; 7 nucleotides align to TRBD1. From germline, CDR1 is GTSNPN and CDR2 SVGIG (reference sequence). J gave up 3 bases and V 0 bases, and 4 bases lay outside the gene matches. This CDR3 region has 14 residues. The CDR3 DNA follows: TGTGCCTGGAGTGTACATGGGACAGACTATGGCTACACCTTC. Its protein is CAWSVHGTDYGYTF.

This clone was seen at least ten times. The chain couples TRBV7-9 to TRBJ2-3, with D uncertain. Germline V CDR1 and CDR2: SEHNR, FQNEAQ (reference sequence). Between the trimmed V and J ends, which lost 8 bases and 1 base, there was a span of 10 bases. The CDR3 is made up of 13 amino acids. DNA of the CDR3: TGTGCCAGCGGGCAGAGCCGCACAGATACGCAGTATTTT. Translated, it gives CASGQSRTDTQYF.

This clone was seen repeatedly, ten times or more. This specimen includes other DNA sequences encoding the same CDR3. The chain recombines TRBV5-6 with TRBJ1-3; D ambiguous. The V gene's germline CDR1 is SGHDT and CDR2 YYEEEE. The CDR3 has 12 residues. Trimming took off 5 bases at V and 2 bases at J, with 5 bases between the two ends. The CDR3 DNA sequence: TGTGCCAGCAGAGCAGCTGGAAACACCATATATTTT. Encoded protein: CASRAAGNTIYF.

This clone appeared a single time. V and J are TRBV7-6 and TRBJ2-1; D assignment may be TRBD1 or TRBD2 (5 bases each). The CDR3 has 13 residues. Germline V lookup: CDR1 SGHVS, CDR2 FNYEAQ. The V gene lost 6 bases and the J gene lost 5 bases, with 11 bases spanning the gap. CDR3 DNA sequence: TGTGCCAGCAGTTCGGGGCTTAACAATGAGCAGTTCTTC. Translating it yields CASSSGLNNEQFF.

This chain uses TRBV28 with TRBJ1-1; D gene unclear. CDR1 and CDR2 (germline): MDHEN, SYDVKM. Trimming stripped 6 bases from V and 2 bases from J, with 16 bases between. This CDR3 contains 15 residues. CDR3 in amino acids: CASSLSGGVNTEAFF. CDR3 coding DNA: TGTGCCAGCAGCCTTTCGGGAGGAGTCAACACTGAAGCTTTCTTT.

As DNA, the CDR3 is TGTGCCAGCAGCTTATCAGTGGGGCGGAATCAGCCCCAGCATTTT. Its protein is CASSLSVGRNQPQHF. The rearrangement links TRBV7-8 to TRBJ1-5, with D possibly TRBD1 on 5 matching bases. Germline lookup yields CDR1 SGHVS and CDR2 FQNEAQ. V lost 2 bases and J lost 4, with 12 bases in between. The CDR3 extends over 15 amino acids.

This rearrangement joins TRBV25-1 to TRBJ2-1; 7 bases align to TRBD2. CDR1 MGHDK and CDR2 SYGVNS come from the germline V gene. This CDR3 is built from 15 residues. The J segment lost 7 bases and the V segment lost 0 bases, leaving 6 bases of the junction unmatched. Here the CDR3 reads CASSEYAGVGNEQFF. The CDR3 nucleotides read TGTGCCAGCAGTGAATATGCGGGGGTGGGAAATGAGCAGTTCTTC. Filled out from reference TRBV25-1 and TRBJ2-1, the complete variable domain reads EADIYQTPRYLVIGTGKKITLECSQTMGHDKMYWYQQDPGMELHLIHYSYGVNSTEKGDLSSESTVSRIRTEHFPLTLESARPSHTSQYLCASSEYAGVGNEQFFGPGTRLTVL.

The V and J genes are TRBV2 and TRBJ1-5; unclear D gene. CDR1 and CDR2 from the germline V gene are SNHLY and FYNNEI. The CDR3 length is 16 residues. Between the trimmed V and J ends, which lost 7 bases and 3 bases, there was a span of 19 bases. The DNA of the CDR3 is TGTGCCAGCAACTCTGTAGGGCGGCGTTTCAATCAGCCCCAGCATTTT. This encodes CASNSVGRRFNQPQHF.

V gene TRBV28 combines with J gene TRBJ2-2; D is undetermined. The germline gives CDR1 MDHEN, CDR2 SYDVKM. There are 12 residues in the CDR3. V lost 5 bases and J 9 bases, leaving 10 bases between the germline ends. CDR3 DNA: TGTGCCAGCAGTCCTAGACTCCGGGAGCTGTTTTTT. It specifies CASSPRLRELFF.

V and J are TRBV7-6 and TRBJ2-7; 7 bases are a match to TRBD1. Trimming took 4 bases from V and 3 from J; bases not matched to a gene: 3. The CDR3 has 13 amino acids. The germline gives CDR1 SGHVS, CDR2 FNYEAQ. The CDR3, as DNA: TGTGCCAGCAGCTCCAGGACAGGCTACGAGCAGTACTTC. Amino acid sequence: CASSSRTGYEQYF.

The CDR3 nucleotides read TGTGCCAGCAGCTGGGACAGGGGTGAAAAACTGTTTTTT. This encodes CASSWDRGEKLFF. The V and J genes are TRBV5-4 and TRBJ1-4; 10 nucleotides line up with TRBD1. The ends lost 3 bases at V and 7 bases at J; junction bases unmatched: 0. This CDR3 is 13 amino acids long. Germline CDR1 is SGHNT and CDR2 is YYREEE (reference sequence).

This clone was recorded only once. J is TRBJ2-6 and V is TRBV7-2; possibly TRBD2 for D (6 bases). This CDR3 has 19 residues. Per germline, CDR1 SGHTA and CDR2 FQGNSA. Between the trimmed V and J ends, which lost 5 bases and 0 bases, there was a span of 20 bases. The CDR3 sequence is CASSQTVRLEYSGANVLTF. The CDR3 DNA sequence: TGTGCCAGCAGCCAAACGGTGAGACTAGAGTACTCTGGGGCCAACGTCCTGACTTTC.

This clone has only one observation. V usage is TRBV6-1 and J usage is TRBJ2-2, with D hard to call. Germline CDR1 MNHNS, CDR2 SASEGT. This CDR3 is built from 15 residues. Trimming stripped 4 bases from V and 3 bases from J, with 12 bases between. The CDR3, as DNA: TGTGCCAGCAGTGGCCGGACGACCTACACCGGGGAGCTGTTTTTT. Translated: CASSGRTTYTGELFF.

The chain employs TRBV30 and TRBJ2-3, with D tentatively TRBD2 (6 bases). The CDR3 loop spans 16 amino acids. Germline V gene data show CDR1 as GTSNPN and CDR2 as SVGIG (reference sequence). Between the trimmed V and J ends, which lost 2 bases and 2 bases, there was a span of 17 bases. The CDR3 DNA reads as TGTGCCTGGAGTAAAGACCGACTAGGAAACACAGATACGCAGTATTTT. Protein product: CAWSKDRLGNTDTQYF.

The J gene is TRBJ2-1, the V gene TRBV27; D unclear. Germline V gene data show CDR1 as MNHEY and CDR2 as SMNVEV (reference sequence). Trimming removed 0 bases at V and 3 bases at J, with 9 bases between. The CDR3 has 15 amino acids. This chain's CDR3 is CASSLSIESYNEQFF. For the CDR3, the DNA is TGTGCCAGCAGTTTATCGATAGAGAGCTACAATGAGCAGTTCTTC.

This clone was seen only once. V usage is TRBV5-5 and J usage is TRBJ2-1, with 7 bases that match TRBD2. Looked up from germline, CDR1 is SGHKS and CDR2 is YYEKEE (reference sequence). This CDR3 is 17 amino acids long. The junction had 12 bases not matched to a gene; V was cut back by 0 bases and J by 6 bases. This CDR3 reads CASSLVAGLVAGNEQFF. The CDR3 DNA is TGTGCCAGCAGCTTGGTGGCCGGACTAGTGGCTGGCAATGAGCAGTTCTTC.

The chain has TRBV28 and TRBJ2-7, with 11 bases aligning to TRBD2. V gave up 2 bases and J gave up 2 bases; unmatched junction bases: 2. Germline CDR1 MDHEN, CDR2 SYDVKM. This CDR3 comprises 15 residues. This chain's CDR3 is CASSLLAGGTYEQYF. In DNA form, the CDR3 reads TGTGCCAGCAGTTTACTAGCGGGAGGAACCTACGAGCAGTACTTC.

This clone was counted between two and nine times. The chain couples TRBV5-3 to TRBJ1-5; 9 bases fit TRBD1. TRBV5-3 is annotated as an ORF whose role is uncertain. V lost 0 bases, J lost 1 base, and 5 bases stayed unmatched. This CDR3 comprises 17 residues. The CDR3 DNA sequence: TGTGCCAGAAGCTTGGGAGGGACAGGGTGGAGCAATCAGCCCCAGCATTTT. It encodes CARSLGGTGWSNQPQHF.

The CDR3 sequence: CASSQDLSGYQPQHF. The CDR3 DNA reads TGCGCCAGCAGCCAAGATTTGTCAGGCTATCAGCCCCAGCATTTT. The genes are TRBV4-3 and TRBJ1-5; no clear D gene. The CDR3 is 15 amino acids. Trimming pared 0 bases from V and 5 bases from J, leaving 11 bases between. The germline gives CDR1 LGHNA, CDR2 YSLEER.

V is TRBV11-3 and J is TRBJ2-1; possibly TRBD1 for D (6 bases). This CDR3 is 16 amino acids long. Germline CDR1 is SGHNT and CDR2 is YENEEA. Trimming cost V 5 bases and J 5 bases, with 19 bases left between them. For the CDR3, the DNA is TGTGCCAGCAGCCCACGGTGGGGGCCTAAACACAATGAGCAGTTCTTC. Protein sequence: CASSPRWGPKHNEQFF.

This clone was detected only once. The chain combines TRBV28 with TRBJ2-7; D unresolved. Per the germline V gene, CDR1 is MDHEN and CDR2 is SYDVKM. This CDR3 has 17 amino acids. The V end was cut by 1 base, the J end by 2 bases, with 18 bases between. CDR3 loop: CASSLLGWRPTTYEQYF. Here the CDR3 DNA reads TGTGCCAGCAGTTTATTGGGGTGGCGACCGACAACCTACGAGCAGTACTTC.